The 22 T cell receptor beta chains below come from one sample, sequenced in a study of T-cell reconstitution after alpha-beta-depleted transplantation in children. Preparation of the TCRbeta library was carried out with unique molecular identifiers. From the PCR reads, TCRdb called clonotypes with MiXCR, one entry per CDR3 protein. The sample records hundreds of thousands of distinct CDR3 sequences, under 9.5% being singletons. Source: PBMCs, mostly from graft donor cells, taken 180 days after TCRalphabeta/CD19-depleted stem cell transplant. All receptors derive from a male patient younger than 18 who had a stem cell transplant for acute lymphoblastic leukemia, so the T cells may come from the graft donor.

This clonotype was picked up many times. The V gene is TRBV6-2 or TRBV6-3, the J gene TRBJ1-5, with 7 positions matching TRBD1. Trimming cost V 6 bases and J 3 bases; bases outside gene matches: 5. Per the germline V gene, CDR1 is MNHEY and CDR2 is SVGEGT. This CDR3 is 14 amino acids long. Here the CDR3 reads CASSRGQVNQPQHF. The CDR3 nucleotides are TGTGCCAGCAGCAGAGGACAGGTCAATCAGCCCCAGCATTTT.

This clonotype appeared many times. V is TRBV29-1 and J is TRBJ1-1, with no clear D. Per the germline V gene, CDR1 is SQVTM and CDR2 is ANQGSEA. V dropped 3 bases and J dropped 4 bases, with 21 bases sitting between them. CDR3 length: 16 amino acids. In DNA form, the CDR3 reads TGCAGCGTTGAGAGCTGGTCCCAAATTGTGGTCACTGAAGCTTTCTTT. Its protein product is CSVESWSQIVVTEAFF.

There are many counts of this clonotype. The DNA of the CDR3 is TGCAGTGCTAGAGTCCAGGGGGACTATGGCTACACCTTC. Translating it yields CSARVQGDYGYTF. This sequence joins TRBV20-1 and TRBJ1-2; 7 bases fit TRBD1. This CDR3 has 13 amino acids. With 1 base clipped from V and 3 bases from J, the junction kept 2 bases outside the gene matches. Germline V CDR1 and CDR2: DFQATT, SNEGSKA (reference sequence).

This clonotype was observed many times. The chain has TRBV4-2 and TRBJ2-1, with 7 bases identical to TRBD1. Germline CDR1 is LGHNA and CDR2 is YNFKEQ. With V trimmed by 4 bases and J by 7 bases, 10 bases remained unmatched. The CDR3 sequence is 15 residues long. This chain's CDR3 is CASSPRCTGENEQFF. As DNA, the CDR3 is TGTGCCAGCAGCCCCCGGTGTACAGGGGAGAATGAGCAGTTCTTC.

This clonotype was observed at least ten times. V is TRBV11-2 and J is TRBJ2-6, with D uncertain. CDR1 is SGHAT, CDR2 FQNNGV, per germline. V was trimmed by 6 bases and J by 4 bases, leaving 13 bases between them. The CDR3 length is 15 residues. CDR3 residues: CASSFKGSGANVLTF. The CDR3, as DNA: TGTGCCAGCAGTTTCAAAGGGTCCGGGGCCAACGTCCTGACTTTC.

In its sample, this clonotype was seen many times. CDR3 sequence reads: CATSRDIGGTVADTQYF. The CDR3 DNA is TGTGCCACCAGCAGAGATATCGGGGGGACCGTTGCAGATACGCAGTATTTT. The chain uses TRBV15 and TRBJ2-3; 7 nucleotides match TRBD2. Per the germline V gene, CDR1 is LNHNV and CDR2 is YYDKDF (reference sequence). This CDR3 region has 17 residues. V shed 0 bases and J 4 bases; nucleotides not matched to a gene: 10.

This clonotype occurred many times. The rearrangement links TRBV7-9 to TRBJ2-7; D not resolved. V was shortened by 5 bases and J by 9 bases, with 14 bases between the two germline ends. Germline CDR1 SEHNR, CDR2 FQNEAQ (reference sequence). The CDR3 runs to 12 residues. For the CDR3, the DNA is TGTGCCAGCAGCGCCCCCACTCCAGGGCAGTACTTC. It yields the protein CASSAPTPGQYF.

This clonotype was detected many times. The chain is built from TRBV10-3 and TRBJ2-7; 12 bases align to TRBD1. The germline V gene encodes CDR1 ENHRY and CDR2 SYGVKD. The V segment lost 4 bases and the J segment 0 bases; nucleotides outside the gene matches: 4. The length of the CDR3 is 16 residues. The CDR3 here is CAISGDRGLSSYEQYF. CDR3 sequence (DNA): TGTGCCATCAGTGGGGACAGGGGGCTTTCCTCCTACGAGCAGTACTTC.

The table lists this clonotype with a few counts. CDR3 DNA sequence: TGTGCCAGCAGTACCTCGGGAGTAGATACGCAGTATTTT. Protein sequence: CASSTSGVDTQYF. This chain links TRBV27 with TRBJ2-3; possibly TRBD2 for D (6 bases). The CDR3 loop spans 13 amino acids. V lost 5 bases to trimming and J lost 5 bases, with 11 bases between them. CDR1 MNHEY and CDR2 SMNVEV come from the germline V gene (reference sequence).

This clonotype has ten or more counts. J is TRBJ1-6 and V is TRBV20-1, with 7 bases that match TRBD1. V shed 1 base, J shed 8 bases, and the junction held 2 bases outside the gene matches. This CDR3 comprises 13 residues. CDR1 and CDR2 from the germline V gene are DFQATT and SNEGSKA (reference sequence). This CDR3 is CSARGQGYSPLHF. The CDR3 nucleotides read TGCAGTGCTAGAGGACAGGGTTATTCACCCCTCCACTTT.

This clonotype has a count of ten or more. V usage is TRBV27 and J usage is TRBJ2-7, with 9 positions matching TRBD2. CDR1 and CDR2 from the germline V gene are MNHEY and SMNVEV (reference sequence). There are 16 residues in the CDR3. Trimming cost V 5 bases and J 3 bases; bases outside gene matches: 11. The CDR3 region is CASSPMTSGEIYEQYF. The CDR3 DNA follows: TGTGCCAGCAGTCCAATGACTAGCGGCGAGATCTACGAGCAGTACTTC.

In its sample, this clonotype was seen many times. This chain links TRBV20-1 with TRBJ1-2, with a tentative D call TRBD1 (6 bases). The CDR3 covers 13 residues. V was pared by 2 bases and J by 3 bases, with 10 bases between. CDR1 and CDR2 (germline): DFQATT, SNEGSKA (reference sequence). CDR3 in DNA: TGCAGTGCTAGAAGGGCAGGGGACTATGGCTACACCTTC. Its translation: CSARRAGDYGYTF.

This clonotype was counted many times. The chain combines TRBV29-1 with TRBJ2-1, with 14 positions matching TRBD2. V was pared by 7 bases and J by 4 bases, with 3 bases of the junction left unmatched. The length of the CDR3 is 14 residues. CDR1 is SQVTM and CDR2 is ANQGSEA in the germline V gene. CDR3 in amino acids: CSETSGRVYNEQFF. In DNA form, the CDR3 reads TGCAGCGAGACTAGCGGGAGGGTATACAATGAGCAGTTCTTC.

This clonotype was found many times. The junction and the germline gene differ at one end; a read error may be behind it. The chain is built from TRBV7-7 and TRBJ2-1; D assignment may be TRBD1 or TRBD2 (5 bases each). This CDR3 spans 15 amino acids. Germline-derived CDR1 and CDR2 are SSHAT and FNYEAQ (reference sequence). CDR3 in DNA: TGTGCTAGCAGCTTAGACGGGACCCCAGGCAATGAGCAGTTCTTC. Translating gives CASSLDGTPGNEQFF.

This clonotype was detected ten times or more. The rearrangement uses TRBV4-1 and TRBJ2-7; 8 nucleotides agree with TRBD1. Unmatched junction bases numbered 12, after V lost 3 bases and J lost 5 bases. CDR1 is MGHRA and CDR2 is YSYEKL in the germline V gene. The CDR3 is 16 residues long. The CDR3 DNA follows: TGCGCCAGCAGCCAGCCCGCTGACAGGGGAAAGAACGAGCAGTACTTC. This codes for CASSQPADRGKNEQYF.

This clonotype was detected many times. The gene calls are TRBV12-5 and TRBJ1-1; D may be TRBD1 (5 bases). Trimming stripped 8 bases from V and 4 bases from J, with 23 bases between. The CDR3 sequence is 16 residues long. CDR1 LGHNT and CDR2 FRNRAP come from the germline V gene. The CDR3 region has the DNA TGTGCTAGTCCCAGTAGCGGGATAGGTGGGGGCACTGAAGCTTTCTTT. It translates to CASPSSGIGGGTEAFF.

The table lists this clonotype with many counts. The rearrangement links TRBV7-2 to TRBJ1-5, with D unresolved. The CDR3 is 15 amino acids. Trimming left V 3 bases short and J 3 bases short, with 12 bases between. Per the germline V gene, CDR1 is SGHTA and CDR2 is FQGNSA. CDR3 nucleotides: TGTGCCAGCAGCTTGGAACGGGGTATCAATCAGCCCCAGCATTTT. Translating gives CASSLERGINQPQHF.

This clonotype was seen many times. The genes are TRBV28 and TRBJ2-7; the D call may be TRBD1 or TRBD2 (5 bases each). The V end lost 4 bases, the J end lost 0 bases, and 10 bases lay between the germline ends. This CDR3 has 14 residues. Germline CDR1 reads MDHEN; CDR2 reads SYDVKM. The chain's CDR3 is CASSSGTLSYEQYF. CDR3 sequence (DNA): TGTGCCAGCAGTTCCGGGACCCTCTCCTACGAGCAGTACTTC. Full variable domain (remainder filled in from reference TRBV28 and TRBJ2-7): DVKVTQSSRYLVKRTGEKVFLECVQDMDHENMFWYRQDPGLGLRLIYFSYDVKMKEKGDIPEGYSVSREKKERFSLILESASTNQTSMYLCASSSGTLSYEQYFGPGTRLTVT.

The table lists this clonotype with many counts. This chain joins TRBV9 and TRBJ2-7; D may be TRBD2 (6 bases). Germline CDR1 and CDR2: SGDLS and YYNGEE. The length of the CDR3 is 18 residues. The V gene lost 3 bases and the J gene lost 1 base, with 23 bases spanning the gap. CDR3 sequence (DNA): TGTGCCAGCAGCGCCCACGACGGCTTCGCGGGACGATCCTACGAGCAGTACTTC. It specifies CASSAHDGFAGRSYEQYF. Full variable domain (rest looked up from reference TRBV9 and TRBJ2-7): DSGVTQTPKHLITATGQRVTLRCSPRSGDLSVYWYQQSLDQGLQFLIQYYNGEERAKGNILERFSAQQFPDLHSELNLSSLELGDSALYFCASSAHDGFAGRSYEQYFGPGTRLTVT.

The sample holds many counts of this clonotype. V gene TRBV7-2 combines with J gene TRBJ2-2; 10 bases agree with TRBD2. The germline gives CDR1 SGHTA, CDR2 FQGNSA. The trim removed 4 bases at V and 4 bases at J, leaving 6 bases unmatched. There are 16 residues in the CDR3. CDR3: CASSWRSGGATGELFF. Written as DNA, the CDR3 is TGTGCCAGCAGCTGGAGGAGCGGGGGGGCCACCGGGGAGCTGTTTTTT.

This clonotype showed up many times. The J gene is TRBJ2-1, the V gene TRBV5-1; TRBD2 matches 14 bases. With V trimmed by 2 bases and J by 6 bases, 4 bases remained unmatched. Germline lookup yields CDR1 SGHRS and CDR2 YFSETQ. The CDR3 is 16 residues long. CDR3 bases: TGCGCCAGCAGCTTTAGACTAGCGGGAGGGTTCAATGAGCAGTTCTTC. Its protein product is CASSFRLAGGFNEQFF.

The gene calls are TRBV4-1 and TRBJ2-7; D not resolved. This CDR3 spans 15 amino acids. V lost 1 base to trimming and J lost 2 bases, with 12 bases between them. Per germline, CDR1 MGHRA and CDR2 YSYEKL. Here the CDR3 reads CASSQVSAGPYEQYF. DNA of the CDR3: TGCGCCAGCAGCCAAGTGTCTGCAGGACCCTACGAGCAGTACTTC.